The 6 T cell receptor beta chains below come from one sample, sequenced in a study of blood T cells in healthy people across ages. A second PCR of 7 to 11 cycles used a sample-barcoded 5' primer and a J-beta primer mix. TCRdb reprocessed the 5' RACE reads via MiXCR and lists one record per CDR3 protein. The sample consists of about 1.1 million distinct CDR3 sequences, under 40% of them appearing once. The sequenced sample was blood. The receptors were gathered from a man aged 18 to 29 in good health.

The chain combines TRBV14 with TRBJ2-1; unclear D gene. This CDR3 spans 15 amino acids. V lost 0 bases to trimming and J lost 3 bases, with 9 bases between them. Germline V gene lookup returns CDR1 SGHDN and CDR2 FVKESK. DNA of the CDR3: TGTGCCAGCAGCCAAGAAAACAACCGCTACAATGAGCAGTTCTTC. Protein: CASSQENNRYNEQFF.

With regard to this clonotype: An end of the junction differs from the germline gene, which may be a read error. The CDR3 is CASSLSPAFFRLATNEELFF. DNA of the CDR3: TGTGCCAGCAGTCTTTCTCCAGCTTTCTTCAGGCTTGCAACTAATGAAGAACTGTTTTTT. The rearrangement links TRBV6-1 to TRBJ1-4; D gene unclear. This CDR3 contains 20 residues. CDR1 and CDR2 (germline): MNHNS, SASEGT.

This clonotype was recorded a few times. This chain links TRBV5-1 with TRBJ2-1; TRBD1 matches at 11 bases. V lost 4 bases and J lost 6; bases outside the gene matches: 6. CDR1 is SGHRS and CDR2 is YFSETQ in the germline V gene. The CDR3 runs to 15 residues. This chain's CDR3 is CASSHGTGGTNEQFF. The CDR3, as DNA: TGCGCCAGCAGCCATGGGACAGGGGGTACCAATGAGCAGTTCTTC.

The rearrangement links TRBV5-6 to TRBJ2-1; TRBD1 aligns across 7 bases. The CDR3 is 17 residues long. V was clipped by 4 bases and J by 4 bases; unmatched bases: 14. From germline, CDR1 is SGHDT and CDR2 YYEEEE. The CDR3 DNA follows: TGTGCCAGCAGCCAGACTACAGGGGCAGATATTTACAATGAGCAGTTCTTC. This translates into CASSQTTGADIYNEQFF.

The chain carries TRBV7-9 and TRBJ2-1, with a weak D call TRBD1 (5 bases). This CDR3 is 16 amino acids long. The V gene's germline CDR1 is SEHNR and CDR2 FQNEAQ (reference sequence). Trimming removed 0 bases from V and 0 bases from J, with 9 bases in between. The CDR3 nucleotides are TGTGCCAGCAGCTTAGCTCGACAGACCTCCTACAATGAGCAGTTCTTC. It translates to CASSLARQTSYNEQFF.

The V call is TRBV6-1, the J call TRBJ2-5; maybe TRBD2 (6 bases). Germline CDR1 reads MNHNS; CDR2 reads SASEGT. CDR3 length: 14 residues. Trimming removed 6 bases at V and 1 base at J, with 12 bases between. In nucleotides, the CDR3 is TGTGCCAGCAGCGAGCGGGCCGTCCAAGAGACCCAGTACTTC. Translated: CASSERAVQETQYF.